These 17 T cell receptor beta chains originate from one sample sequenced in a study of T cells in Graves' hyperthyroidism and ophthalmopathy. From RNA transcripts, TCR beta CDR3 regions were amplified. First-round RT-PCR targeting the TCR CDR3 was performed with the HTBI primer set. MiXCR, applied by TCRdb to the multiplex PCR reads, yields one record per CDR3 protein. This sample has 500,000 to 550,000 distinct CDR3 sequences, with just under 20% found just once. Input material: blood. The receptors shown here come from a middle-aged man with Graves' ophthalmopathy.

In this sample, this clonotype turned up many times. The V call is TRBV7-2, the J call TRBJ2-1; unclear D gene. CDR3 length: 15 residues. V dropped 5 bases and J dropped 0 bases, with 11 bases sitting between them. The germline V gene encodes CDR1 SGHTA and CDR2 FQGNSA. Here the CDR3 DNA reads TGTGCCAGCAGCGTTGACCCGAGCTCCTACAATGAGCAGTTCTTC. This translates into CASSVDPSSYNEQFF.

To note about this clonotype: A much larger clone differs by one base, so this may be a read error. The J gene is TRBJ1-3, the V gene TRBV18; D uncertain. CDR1 is KGHSH and CDR2 is LQKENI in the germline V gene. There are 13 residues in the CDR3. The CDR3, as DNA: TGTGCCAGCTCGGCGGACTCTGGAAACATCATATATTTT. It is translated as CASSADSGNIIYF.

This clonotype was counted at least ten times. The V and J genes are TRBV7-8 and TRBJ2-3; D not resolved. V dropped 0 bases and J dropped 7 bases, with 5 bases sitting between them. The germline gives CDR1 SGHVS, CDR2 FQNEAQ. There are 12 residues in the CDR3. CDR3 bases: TGTGCCAGCAGCTTAGCAAGTTATACGCAGTATTTT. Its protein product is CASSLASYTQYF.

This clonotype has a handful of counts. CDR3 sequence reads: CATSDRGTEAFF. The CDR3 coding sequence is TGTGCCACCAGTGATCGGGGCACTGAAGCTTTCTTT. The rearrangement joins TRBV24-1 to TRBJ1-1; the D is unclear. Trimming took off 3 bases at V and 4 bases at J, with 5 bases between the two ends. This CDR3 contains 12 residues. The germline CDR1 and CDR2 sequences are KGHDR and SFDVKD.

The V and J genes are TRBV5-5 and TRBJ2-7; weak D call: TRBD1 (5 bases). CDR1 and CDR2 (germline): SGHKS, YYEKEE (reference sequence). The CDR3 has 17 residues. Between the trimmed V and J ends, which lost 4 bases and 3 bases, there was a span of 23 bases. The CDR3 protein is CASSKEGHPGSNYEQYF. The DNA of the CDR3 is TGTGCCAGCAGCAAAGAAGGACACCCTGGGTCTAACTACGAGCAGTACTTC.

This clonotype occurred many times. The V gene is TRBV7-2, the J gene TRBJ2-1, with 8 bases lining up with TRBD2. Germline CDR1 is SGHTA and CDR2 is FQGNSA. The CDR3 covers 16 residues. The J segment lost 10 bases and the V segment lost 1 base, leaving 12 bases of the junction unmatched. The CDR3 nucleotides read TGTGCCAGCAGCTTAGAGGTAGCGGGGAGGCGCGGGGAGCAGTTCTTC. Encoded protein: CASSLEVAGRRGEQFF.

The J gene is TRBJ1-2, the V gene TRBV12-3 or TRBV12-4, with D possibly matching TRBD1 (5 bases). Trimming removed 5 bases at V and 11 bases at J, with 27 bases between. This CDR3 contains 16 residues. This CDR3 is CASSPTGAWAQMGYTF. CDR3 DNA: TGTGCCAGCAGTCCAACCGGGGCGTGGGCTCAAATGGGGTACACCTTC.

This clonotype was found many times. V usage is TRBV28 and J usage is TRBJ1-5, with D hard to call. V was trimmed by 6 bases and J by 2 bases, leaving 17 bases between them. CDR1 MDHEN and CDR2 SYDVKM come from the germline V gene. This CDR3 is built from 16 residues. CDR3 region: CASSSGRVGGNQPQHF. CDR3 nucleotides: TGTGCCAGCAGCAGTGGACGAGTGGGAGGCAATCAGCCCCAGCATTTT.

This clonotype occurred many times. V and J are TRBV18 and TRBJ2-5, with unresolved D. The CDR3 length is 14 residues. Germline V lookup: CDR1 KGHSH, CDR2 LQKENI. Trimming took 0 bases from V and 2 from J, leaving 7 bases between them. The DNA of the CDR3 is TGTGCCAGCTCACCACCGCACTTACAAGAGACCCAGTACTTC. This sequence encodes CASSPPHLQETQYF.

This clonotype was seen many times. The rearrangement links TRBV3-1 to TRBJ1-6; tentatively, D is TRBD1 (5 bases). From germline, CDR1 is LGHDT and CDR2 YNNKEL (reference sequence). V lost 0 bases to trimming and J lost 8 bases, with 11 bases between them. This CDR3 is 15 amino acids long. The CDR3 DNA is TGTGCCAGCAGCCAAGATCGGGACGCTTATTCACCCCTCCACTTT. Its protein is CASSQDRDAYSPLHF.

This chain uses TRBV19 with TRBJ1-1; perhaps TRBD1 as D (6 bases). Trimming pared 7 bases from V and 2 bases from J, leaving 23 bases between. The CDR3 spans 17 residues. Germline CDR1 reads LNHDA; CDR2 reads SQIVND (reference sequence). The CDR3 protein is CASTPLLGGSTNTEAFF. In DNA form, the CDR3 reads TGTGCCAGTACCCCTCTTCTAGGGGGGAGCACTAACACTGAAGCTTTCTTT.

The chain has TRBV15 and TRBJ2-1; D is ambiguous. Germline V lookup: CDR1 LNHNV, CDR2 YYDKDF (reference sequence). The CDR3 length is 13 residues. The V and J ends lost 6 bases and 2 bases respectively, with 8 bases between them. The CDR3 sequence is CATSGVTYNEQFF. In DNA, the CDR3 is TGTGCCACCAGTGGGGTCACCTACAATGAGCAGTTCTTC.

At least ten counts were recorded for this clonotype. The chain joins TRBV7-9 to TRBJ2-3; D may correspond to TRBD1 or TRBD2 (5 bases each). The CDR3 is 13 residues long. Between the trimmed V and J ends, which lost 5 bases and 6 bases, there was a span of 12 bases. Germline V gives CDR1 SEHNR, CDR2 FQNEAQ (reference sequence). This CDR3 reads CASSPGADDTQYF. The CDR3 nucleotides are TGTGCCAGCAGCCCCGGGGCAGATGATACGCAGTATTTT.

This chain connects TRBV6-1 to TRBJ2-1; 9 positions agree with TRBD2. Germline V gene sequence: CDR1 MNHNS, CDR2 SASEGT. V gave up 2 bases and J gave up 9 bases; unmatched junction bases: 17. CDR3 length: 18 residues. The CDR3 sequence is CASSEPATGLAGHSEQFF. The CDR3 DNA reads TGTGCCAGCAGTGAACCCGCAACTGGGCTAGCGGGGCACAGTGAGCAGTTCTTC.

V and J are TRBV12-3 or TRBV12-4 and TRBJ1-1; 11 positions agree with TRBD1. The CDR3 extends over 21 amino acids. The V gene end was trimmed by 3 bases and the J gene end by 4 bases; junction bases not matched to a gene: 22. CDR3 DNA sequence: TGTGCCAGCAGTTTTAATTTGTTGTCGGACAGGGGGCGTGAATTGGGCACTGAAGCTTTCTTT. It specifies CASSFNLLSDRGRELGTEAFF.

This clonotype has more than one count but fewer than ten. The V and J genes are TRBV13 and TRBJ2-1; the match to TRBD2 covers 13 bases. This CDR3 has 17 residues. Trimming at V came to 1 base and at J to 10 bases, leaving 10 bases not matched to a gene. Germline V gene data show CDR1 as PRHDT and CDR2 as FYEKMQ (reference sequence). CDR3 bases: TGTGCCAGCAGCTTAGAGAGGTCAGGACTAGCGGGAGTCGAGCAGTTCTTC. This codes for CASSLERSGLAGVEQFF.

In DNA, the CDR3 is TGTGCCAGCAGCGTAGACCCAAGGAACACTGAAGCTTTCTTT. It specifies CASSVDPRNTEAFF. The rearrangement uses TRBV9 and TRBJ1-1; D not resolved. The CDR3 is 14 residues long. CDR1 and CDR2 (germline): SGDLS, YYNGEE. Trimming cost V 0 bases and J 1 base, with 7 bases left between them.